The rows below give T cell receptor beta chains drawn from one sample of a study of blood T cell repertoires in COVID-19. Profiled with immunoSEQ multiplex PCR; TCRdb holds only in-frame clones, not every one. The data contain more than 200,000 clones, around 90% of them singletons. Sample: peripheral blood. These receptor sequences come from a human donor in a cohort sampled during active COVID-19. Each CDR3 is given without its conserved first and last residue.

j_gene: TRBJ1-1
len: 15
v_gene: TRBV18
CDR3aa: ASSADVPGTTNTEAF

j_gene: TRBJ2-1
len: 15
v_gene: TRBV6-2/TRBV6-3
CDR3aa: ASSAASGISPYNEQF

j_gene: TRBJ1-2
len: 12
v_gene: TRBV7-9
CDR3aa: ASSLMEAGYGYT

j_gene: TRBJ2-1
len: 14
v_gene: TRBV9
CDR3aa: ASSDPGTGAYNEQF

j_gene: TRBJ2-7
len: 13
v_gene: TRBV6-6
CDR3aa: ASSSTSGRAYEQY

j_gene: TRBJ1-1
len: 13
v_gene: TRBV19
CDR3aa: ASSIALRANTEAF

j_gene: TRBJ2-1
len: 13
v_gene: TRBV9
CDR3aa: ASSDGTSYYNEQF

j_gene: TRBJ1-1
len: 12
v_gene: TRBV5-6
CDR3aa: ASSLTSGSTEAF

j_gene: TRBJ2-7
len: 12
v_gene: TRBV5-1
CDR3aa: ASSLAGWGGEQY

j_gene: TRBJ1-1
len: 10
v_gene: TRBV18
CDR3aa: ASSRDLNEAF

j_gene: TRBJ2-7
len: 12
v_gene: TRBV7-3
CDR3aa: ASSPGTGPYEQY

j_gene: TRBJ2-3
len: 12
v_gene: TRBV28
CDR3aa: ASTPSQGRDTQY

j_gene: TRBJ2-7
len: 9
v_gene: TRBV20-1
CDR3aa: SARDSYEQY

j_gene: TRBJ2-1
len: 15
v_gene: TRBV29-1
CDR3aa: SVEQATGSPYGNEQF

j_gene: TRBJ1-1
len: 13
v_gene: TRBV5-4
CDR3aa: ASSTRGRGNTEAF

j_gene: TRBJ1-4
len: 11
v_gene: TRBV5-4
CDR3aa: ASSSSTNEKLF

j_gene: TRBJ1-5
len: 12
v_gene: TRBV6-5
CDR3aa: ASSLTGSRQPQH

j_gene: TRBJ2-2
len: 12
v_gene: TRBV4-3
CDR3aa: ASSQDGGTGELF

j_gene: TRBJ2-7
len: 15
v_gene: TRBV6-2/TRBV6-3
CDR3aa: ASSYGDTSGFSYEQY

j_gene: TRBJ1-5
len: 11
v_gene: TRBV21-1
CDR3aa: ASRTRGNQPQH

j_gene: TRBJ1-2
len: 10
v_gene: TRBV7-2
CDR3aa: ASPIWSGGYT